The source of this TCR beta chain is a study of blood T cell repertoires in COVID-19. Study in general: The United States, Italy and Spain were the sources of the acute and convalescent COVID-19 samples.

Original processing notes: Amplification with reference gene primers provided the estimates of nucleated cell counts. Clones were read by immunoSEQ multiplex PCR, and TCRdb kept only the in-frame ones, dropping some. Clone size and V and J calls were adopted from that table, with D and trimming inferred from the DNA. This sample yields 95,000 to 150,000 clones, of which approximately 91% are seen a single time; approximately 1% belongs to the top ten. CDR3 length equals 15 residues. From germline, CDR1 is SNHLY and CDR2 FYNNEI. The junction had 4 bases not matched to a gene; V was cut back by 4 bases and J by 1 base. This clone was found a few times.

The gene calls are TRBV2 and TRBJ2-1; 7 nucleotides align to TRBD2. The receptor's source is a woman of 80 years or more with acute or convalescent COVID-19. The source material was peripheral blood. CDR3 bases: TGTGCCAGCAGTGGAGGAGCGGGGTCCTACAATGAGCAGTTCTTC. This gives the protein CASSGGAGSYNEQFF.